This paragraph reports one TCR beta chain. Its antigen is still unknown. No much larger clone is present one base from it, and per-base qualities are unavailable. This entry is derived from a study of shared clonotypes between healthy human individuals (dated by TCRdb to about 2020). Looking at the study overall: The cohort included three men and two women between 18 and 49 years of age. For each donor, three plates each were used for CD4 naive and CD4 memory, two plates were used for CD8 naive, and one plate was used for CD8 memory. To estimate repertoire size and how much clonotype sharing occurs between individuals, the study deeply sequenced the blood TCR repertoires of several healthy adults. Libraries were prepared and TCR repertoires were sequenced by different laboratories using diverse techniques, in order to increase sequencing depth and limit assay-specific biases. Between about 0.85 and 9.5 billion PBMCs per donor were obtained by leukapheresis. Overall study outcomes, separate from this receptor: Across a handful of donors, 4.5% to 6.5% of naive CD4, over 3% of naive CD8, around 2.1% of memory CD4, and 0.4% of memory CD8 clonotypes were shared. Because the study included only a small number of donors, the genetic and exposure-history diversity represented was limited. Larger estimated clonotype richness was generally found for naive subsets than for memory subsets. Pairwise subsampling led to the expectation that sequencing depth would affect the degree of clonotype sharing among donors. Rarefaction of sorted-subset datasets indicated incomplete sequencing despite the large sequencing depth. Sampling was restricted to blood, and TCR repertoires in tissue are likely to differ from TCR repertoires in blood. Clonotypes shared by all four sorted-subset donors showed higher generation probabilities than non-shared clonotypes.

From its cysteine to its phenylalanine, the CDR3 spans 15 amino acids. Only the CDR3 region is kept as DNA, spanning 45 bases read in frame from base 1. CDR1 and CDR2 are read off the germline V gene (reference sequence) as SGHNT and YYREEE. At the junction V is shortened by 1 base and J by 5 bases, with 12 bases in between. Healthy HIV-negative adults with no recently reported acute infections or vaccinations were included as donors. Every donor was a Caucasian adult residing in Nashville, Tennessee, USA. CD4+ T cells were enriched by magnetic negative selection; naive cells were then positively selected on CD45RA, and the negative fraction formed the memory subset. Blood was obtained by leukapheresis, after which PBMCs were separated by Ficoll-Histopaque density gradient centrifugation and cryopreserved in liquid nitrogen vapor phase. Analytical flow cytometry was used to check the purity and quantity of every magnetically sorted T cell population. Genomic DNA was isolated from every sorted fraction and measured by UV absorbance on a Nanodrop 2000c.

Using the deep immunoSEQ assay, TCR CDR3 regions were amplified from genomic DNA by multiplex PCR. Genomic DNA extracted from each cell subset was distributed evenly over all wells of several immunoSEQ 96-well plates, and each plate served as one replicate. For sorted subsets, each replicate PCR was loaded with 200 to 250 ng genomic DNA, equivalent to 25,000 to 35,000 T cell genomes. The purified libraries were quantified using a Qubit 3.0 fluorometer, sized with a Bioanalyzer 2100, and then quantified again using the KAPA Library Quantification kit. Each immunoSEQ 96-well plate was sequenced on its own single-read 150-cycle Illumina NextSeq 550 flow cell. On the study's bioinformatics: Because the immunoSEQ output held only junctional sequences and lacked quality scores, the filtering could not match the filtering applied to full-length reads. To assign V/J genes and CDR3, sequences were annotated against IMGT germline references using PyIR, a Python wrapper for IgBLAST v1.9. Reads with weak V/J assignments (E-value above 1e-6), missing CDR3, stop codons, out-of-frame junctions, or ambiguous translated residues were removed. V3J clonotypes were defined as sequences sharing the same inferred V gene, J gene, and CDR3 amino acid sequence. Percentage overlap between repertoires was computed as shared unique clonotypes divided by the size of the smaller repertoire. RTK rarefaction, the Chao1 estimator, and Recon v2.1 estimates of unobserved clonotypes were used to assess repertoire richness. OLGA was used to compute generation probabilities for all TCRbeta clonotypes that the gDNA method yielded from a few donors. TCRdb re-hosts the immuneACCESS table, in-frame sequences only. Its copies lack some clones; in the studies checked, an unresolved V gene accounts for under half of them, and the cause for the rest is not known. The DNA was the basis for D and trimming; V, J and clone size are from that table. This sample holds about 640,000 clones; 55% to 75% were observed only once. The ten largest clones take up about 1.7% of the sample.

This sequence originates from a woman aged 25 to 39 in good health. Input material: memory CD4+ T cells sorted from blood. The sample's cell subset or site label is to be understood as: CD45RA-negative fraction. The sequence joins TRBV5-4 to TRBJ1-4; possibly the D gene is TRBD1, per 5 matching bases. The nucleotide sequence reads TGTGCCAGCAGCTTGTTTGGACAAAGAAATGAAAAACTGTTTTTT. Its protein reads: CASSLFGQRNEKLFF.